The 15 T cell receptor beta chains in this list originate from one sample, sequenced in a study of blood T cell repertoires in COVID-19 (dated by TCRdb to about 2020). Library construction relied on the immunoSEQ multiplex PCR assay. TCRdb limited this immuneACCESS table to in-frame rearrangements with V and J called. A share of clones is missing; checked studies link under half to unresolved V genes, and the rest is unexplained. The sample table lists hundreds of thousands of clones, 89% of them with a count of one. The ten largest make up around 2.8% of the sample. Sequencing used peripheral blood. The receptors stem from a woman aged 25 to 39 with COVID-19, enrolled during active disease.

This clone was picked up a small number of times. CDR3 region: CASSQDWGGGTDTQYF. In DNA form, the CDR3 reads TGTGCCAGCAGCCAAGATTGGGGCGGGGGGACAGATACGCAGTATTTT. The rearrangement links TRBV3-1 (or the pseudogene TRBV3-2) to TRBJ2-3; 8 bases agree with TRBD2. This CDR3 has 16 amino acids. The J segment lost 3 bases and the V segment lost 0 bases, leaving 5 bases of the junction unmatched. Germline assignment: CDR1 LGHDT and CDR2 YNNKEL (reference sequence).

The rearrangement uses TRBV6-4 and TRBJ2-2; TRBD2 aligns across 10 bases. CDR1 is MRHNA and CDR2 is SNTAGT in the germline V gene. This CDR3 region has 16 residues. After removal of 5 bases from V and 2 bases from J, the junction contained 5 bases not matched to a gene. The CDR3 is CASSPGTSVNTGELFF. The CDR3 bases are TGTGCCAGCAGTCCCGGGACTAGCGTTAACACCGGGGAGCTGTTTTTT.

There are a few counts of this clone. The gene calls are TRBV6-6 and TRBJ1-2, with D tentatively TRBD1 (6 bases). The V end was cut by 5 bases, the J end by 5 bases, with 18 bases between. Germline V gene data show CDR1 as MNHNY and CDR2 as SVGAGI (reference sequence). The CDR3 contains 15 residues. CDR3 DNA: TGTGCCAGCAGTCCACGGACAGCGGGAAGTTATGGCTACACCTTC. It encodes CASSPRTAGSYGYTF.

As DNA, the CDR3 is TGTGCCAGCAGCTTAGACAGATATGTAACCGGGGAGCTGTTTTTT. The encoded protein is CASSLDRYVTGELFF. This chain links TRBV7-6 with TRBJ2-2, with unresolved D. V was pared by 1 base and J by 5 bases, with 11 bases between. The CDR3 runs 15 residues. Germline CDR1 is SGHVS and CDR2 is FNYEAQ.

This chain's CDR3 is CASVPRGQETQYF. The CDR3, as DNA: TGTGCCAGCGTCCCCCGGGGGCAAGAGACCCAGTACTTC. This rearrangement joins TRBV3-1 (or the pseudogene TRBV3-2) to TRBJ2-5; D is possibly TRBD2 (6 bases). The CDR3 runs 13 residues. Germline CDR1 and CDR2: LGHDT and YNNKEL (reference sequence). With 8 bases removed from V and 2 bases from J, the gap between germline ends came to 12 bases.

V and J are TRBV5-5 and TRBJ1-1; D uncertain. Trimming removed 5 bases from V and 0 bases from J, with 8 bases in between. The CDR3 sequence is 13 residues long. Germline CDR1 is SGHKS and CDR2 is YYEKEE (reference sequence). Written as DNA, the CDR3 is TGTGCCAGCAGTTCGACTGTGAACACTGAAGCTTTCTTT. Translating it yields CASSSTVNTEAFF.

This clone was detected only once. The rearrangement uses TRBV4-2 and TRBJ2-2; D ambiguous. The CDR3 loop spans 13 amino acids. Germline V lookup: CDR1 LGHNA, CDR2 YNFKEQ. V shed 1 base and J shed 6 bases, with 6 bases lying between them. The CDR3 loop reads CASSQAVSGELFF. The DNA for the CDR3 is TGTGCCAGCAGCCAAGCAGTTTCCGGGGAGCTGTTTTTT.

This clone came up once. This chain joins TRBV2 and TRBJ2-6; 9 bases agree with TRBD1. The CDR3 is 17 residues long. Germline assignment: CDR1 SNHLY and CDR2 FYNNEI. Trimming cost V 5 bases and J 2 bases; bases outside gene matches: 7. The CDR3 coding sequence is TGTGCCAGCAGTACACCCCGGGACAGGGCTGGGGCCAACGTCCTGACTTTC. The encoded protein is CASSTPRDRAGANVLTF.

This sequence joins TRBV4-1 and TRBJ1-1; D remains unclear. Looked up from germline, CDR1 is MGHRA and CDR2 is YSYEKL. V lost 0 bases, J lost 0 bases, and 8 bases lay in between. The CDR3 is 15 amino acids. The CDR3 region has the DNA TGCGCCAGCAGCCAAGAAACAACCGTGAACACTGAAGCTTTCTTT. Residues: CASSQETTVNTEAFF.

This sequence joins TRBV28 and TRBJ1-2; D unclear. Germline V gene lookup returns CDR1 MDHEN and CDR2 SYDVKM. This CDR3 has 13 amino acids. V was clipped by 2 bases and J by 8 bases, with 12 bases between them. The CDR3 spells CASSLSQMRGYTF. CDR3 DNA sequence: TGTGCCAGCAGTTTAAGCCAAATGCGCGGCTACACCTTC.

The V gene is TRBV6-5, the J gene TRBJ2-3; D is undetermined. The CDR3 length is 11 residues. Trimming left V 2 bases short and J 5 bases short, with 2 bases between. Per the germline V gene, CDR1 is MNHEY and CDR2 is SVGAGI. DNA for the CDR3: TGTGCCAGCAGTTACCTAGATACGCAGTATTTT. It codes for CASSYLDTQYF.

The chain carries TRBV2 and TRBJ1-4; D is uncertain. CDR3 length equals 13 residues. Germline values: CDR1 SNHLY, CDR2 FYNNEI. Trimming took off 4 bases at V and 10 bases at J, with 13 bases between the two ends. The CDR3 region has the DNA TGTGCCAGCAGTGGGGAGACGGCGGGAAAACTGTTTTTT. This sequence encodes CASSGETAGKLFF.

This clone showed up just a few times. V is TRBV7-2 and J is TRBJ1-1; 8 nucleotides align to TRBD1. Germline V CDR1 and CDR2: SGHTA, FQGNSA. V lost 5 bases, J lost 7 bases, and 6 bases stayed unmatched. This CDR3 region has 13 residues. The CDR3 bases are TGTGCCAGCAGCGCCGGACAGGGTGGTGAAGCTTTCTTT. Translation gives CASSAGQGGEAFF.

The chain joins TRBV27 to TRBJ1-4, with 10 bases aligning to TRBD1. This CDR3 spans 15 amino acids. Germline V CDR1 and CDR2: MNHEY, SMNVEV (reference sequence). With 6 bases clipped from V and 7 bases from J, the junction kept 8 bases outside the gene matches. The DNA for the CDR3 is TGTGCCAGCAGCCTTCGGACAGGGGGTCCTGAAAAACTGTTTTTT. Translating it yields CASSLRTGGPEKLFF.

The gene calls are TRBV10-3 and TRBJ2-1; D is possibly TRBD1 (5 bases). Germline V gene sequence: CDR1 ENHRY, CDR2 SYGVKD. Trimming took 4 bases from V and 5 from J, leaving 9 bases between them. The CDR3 length is 13 residues. This CDR3 reads CAISADSHNEQFF. DNA for the CDR3: TGTGCCATCAGTGCCGACAGTCACAATGAGCAGTTCTTC.